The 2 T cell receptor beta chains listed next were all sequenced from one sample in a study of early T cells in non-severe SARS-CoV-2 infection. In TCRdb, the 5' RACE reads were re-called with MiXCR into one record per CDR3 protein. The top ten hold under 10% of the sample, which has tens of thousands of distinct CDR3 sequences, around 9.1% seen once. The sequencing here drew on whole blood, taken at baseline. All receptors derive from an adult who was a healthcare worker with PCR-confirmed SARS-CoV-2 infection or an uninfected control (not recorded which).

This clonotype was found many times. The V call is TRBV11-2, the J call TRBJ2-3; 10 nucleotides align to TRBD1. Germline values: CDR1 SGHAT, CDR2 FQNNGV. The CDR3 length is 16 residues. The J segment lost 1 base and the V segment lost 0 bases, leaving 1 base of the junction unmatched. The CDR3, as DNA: TGTGCCAGCAGCTTAGAAGGACAGGGGGGCACAGATACGCAGTATTTT. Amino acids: CASSLEGQGGTDTQYF.

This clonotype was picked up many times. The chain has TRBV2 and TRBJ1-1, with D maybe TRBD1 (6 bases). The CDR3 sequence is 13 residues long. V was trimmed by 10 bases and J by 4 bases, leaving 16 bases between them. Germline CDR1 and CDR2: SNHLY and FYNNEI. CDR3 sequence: CATRRGFATEAFF. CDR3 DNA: TGTGCCACCAGAAGGGGGTTCGCCACTGAAGCTTTCTTT.